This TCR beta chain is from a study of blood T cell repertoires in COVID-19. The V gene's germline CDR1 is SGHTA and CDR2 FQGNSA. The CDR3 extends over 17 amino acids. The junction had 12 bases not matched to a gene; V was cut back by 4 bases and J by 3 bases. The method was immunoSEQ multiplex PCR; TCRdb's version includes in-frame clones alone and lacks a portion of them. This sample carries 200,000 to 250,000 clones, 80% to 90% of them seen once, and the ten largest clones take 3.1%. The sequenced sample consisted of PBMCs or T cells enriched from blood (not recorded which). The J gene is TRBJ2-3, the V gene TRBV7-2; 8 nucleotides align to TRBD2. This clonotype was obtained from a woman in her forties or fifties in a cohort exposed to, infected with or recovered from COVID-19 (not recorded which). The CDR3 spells CASSSSAGGAGTDTQYF. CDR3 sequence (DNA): TGTGCCAGCAGCTCTTCTGCCGGGGGGGCTGGGACAGATACGCAGTATTTT.